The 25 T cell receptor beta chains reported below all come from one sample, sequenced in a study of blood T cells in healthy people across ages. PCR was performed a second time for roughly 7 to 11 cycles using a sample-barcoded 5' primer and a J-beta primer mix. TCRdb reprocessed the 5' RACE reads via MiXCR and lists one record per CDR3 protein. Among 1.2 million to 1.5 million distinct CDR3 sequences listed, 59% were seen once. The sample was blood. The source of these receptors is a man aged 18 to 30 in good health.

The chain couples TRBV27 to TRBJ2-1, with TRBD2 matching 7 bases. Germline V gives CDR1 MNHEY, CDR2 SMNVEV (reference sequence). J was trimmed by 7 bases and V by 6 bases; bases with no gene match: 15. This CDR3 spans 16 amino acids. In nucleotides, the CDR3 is TGTGCCAGCAGAGCAACGTGGGGGGGTGGACCAAATGAGCAGTTCTTC. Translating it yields CASRATWGGGPNEQFF.

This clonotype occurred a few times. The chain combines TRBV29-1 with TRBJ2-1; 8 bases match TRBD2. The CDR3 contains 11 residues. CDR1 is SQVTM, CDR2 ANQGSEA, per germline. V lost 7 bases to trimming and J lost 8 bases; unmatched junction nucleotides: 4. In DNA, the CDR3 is TGCAGCGCAGGACTAGCATATGAGCAGTTCTTC. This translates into CSAGLAYEQFF.

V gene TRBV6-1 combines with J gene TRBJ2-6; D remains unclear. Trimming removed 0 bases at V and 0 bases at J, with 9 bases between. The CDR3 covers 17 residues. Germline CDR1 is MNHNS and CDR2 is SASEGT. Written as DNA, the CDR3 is TGTGCCAGCAGTGAAGCGCTTTTGATCTCTGGGGCCAACGTCCTGACTTTC. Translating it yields CASSEALLISGANVLTF.

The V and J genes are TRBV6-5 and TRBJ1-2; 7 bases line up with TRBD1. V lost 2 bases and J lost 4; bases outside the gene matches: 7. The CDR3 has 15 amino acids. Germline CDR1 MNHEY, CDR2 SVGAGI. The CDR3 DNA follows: TGTGCCAGCAGTTACGGCGGGACAGACGTCTATGGCTACACCTTC. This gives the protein CASSYGGTDVYGYTF.

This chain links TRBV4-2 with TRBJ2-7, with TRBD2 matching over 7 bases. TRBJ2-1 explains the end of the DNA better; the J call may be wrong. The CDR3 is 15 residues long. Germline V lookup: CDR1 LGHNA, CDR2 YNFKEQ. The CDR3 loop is CASSPIAGNHNEQFF. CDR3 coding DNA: TGTGCCAGCAGCCCAATAGCGGGTAACCACAATGAGCAGTTCTTC.

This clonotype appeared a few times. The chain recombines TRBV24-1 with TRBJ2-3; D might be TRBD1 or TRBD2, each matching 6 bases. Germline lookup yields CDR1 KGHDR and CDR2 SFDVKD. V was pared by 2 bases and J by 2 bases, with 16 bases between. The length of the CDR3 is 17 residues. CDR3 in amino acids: CATSDSEGGPSTDTQYF. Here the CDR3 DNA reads TGTGCCACCAGTGATTCTGAGGGGGGACCGTCCACAGATACGCAGTATTTT.

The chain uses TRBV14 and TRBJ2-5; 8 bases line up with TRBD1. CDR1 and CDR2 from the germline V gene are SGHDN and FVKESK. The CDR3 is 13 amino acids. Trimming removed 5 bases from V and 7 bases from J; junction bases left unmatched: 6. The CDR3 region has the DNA TGTGCCAGCAGCAAGGACAGGGAGCGGACCCAGTACTTC. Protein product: CASSKDRERTQYF.

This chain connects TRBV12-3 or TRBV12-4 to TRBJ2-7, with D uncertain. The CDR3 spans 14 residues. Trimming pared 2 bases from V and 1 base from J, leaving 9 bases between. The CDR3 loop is CASSLNGQSYEQYF. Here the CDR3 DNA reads TGTGCCAGCAGTTTAAACGGGCAGTCCTACGAGCAGTACTTC.

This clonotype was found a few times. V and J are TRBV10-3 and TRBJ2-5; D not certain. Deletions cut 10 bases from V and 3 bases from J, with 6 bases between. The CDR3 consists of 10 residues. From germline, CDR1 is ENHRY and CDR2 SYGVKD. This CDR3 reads CATTKETQYF. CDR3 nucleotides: TGTGCCACGACCAAAGAGACCCAGTACTTC.

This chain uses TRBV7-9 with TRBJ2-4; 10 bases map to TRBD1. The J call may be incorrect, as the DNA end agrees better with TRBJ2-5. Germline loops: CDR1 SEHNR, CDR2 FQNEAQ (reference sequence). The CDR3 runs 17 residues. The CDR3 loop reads CASSNPFSTGQGETQYF. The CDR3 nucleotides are TGTGCCAGCAGCAACCCTTTTTCCACGGGACAGGGGGAGACCCAGTACTTC.

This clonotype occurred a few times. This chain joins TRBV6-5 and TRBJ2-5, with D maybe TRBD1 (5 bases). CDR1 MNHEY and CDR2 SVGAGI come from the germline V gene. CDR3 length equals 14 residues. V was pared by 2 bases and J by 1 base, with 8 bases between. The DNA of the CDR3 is TGTGCCAGCAGTTACGGCAGGGTCCAAGAGACCCAGTACTTC. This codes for CASSYGRVQETQYF.

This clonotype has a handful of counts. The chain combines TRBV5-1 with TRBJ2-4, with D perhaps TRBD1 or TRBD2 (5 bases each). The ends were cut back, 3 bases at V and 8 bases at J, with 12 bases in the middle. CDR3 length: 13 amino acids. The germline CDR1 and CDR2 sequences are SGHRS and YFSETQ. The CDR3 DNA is TGCGCCAGCAGCTCGGGACCTCGGGACATTCAGTACTTC. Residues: CASSSGPRDIQYF.

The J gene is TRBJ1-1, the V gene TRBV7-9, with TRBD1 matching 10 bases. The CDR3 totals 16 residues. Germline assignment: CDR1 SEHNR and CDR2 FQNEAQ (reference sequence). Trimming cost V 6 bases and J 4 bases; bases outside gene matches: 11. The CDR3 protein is CASRTTGGVVGTEAFF. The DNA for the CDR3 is TGTGCCAGCAGGACGACAGGGGGCGTGGTGGGCACTGAAGCTTTCTTT.

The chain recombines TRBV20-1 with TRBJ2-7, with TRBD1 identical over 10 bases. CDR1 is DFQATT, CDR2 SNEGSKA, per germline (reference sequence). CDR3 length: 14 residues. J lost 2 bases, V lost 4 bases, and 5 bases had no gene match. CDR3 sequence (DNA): TGCAGTGCTATTAAGGGACAGGGGCCCTACGAGCAGTACTTC. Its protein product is CSAIKGQGPYEQYF.

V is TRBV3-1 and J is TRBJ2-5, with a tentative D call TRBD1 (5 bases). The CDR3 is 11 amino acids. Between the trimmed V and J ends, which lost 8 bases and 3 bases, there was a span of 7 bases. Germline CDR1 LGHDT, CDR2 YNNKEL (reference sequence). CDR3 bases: TGTGCCAGCCAGACAGAAGAGACCCAGTACTTC. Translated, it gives CASQTEETQYF.

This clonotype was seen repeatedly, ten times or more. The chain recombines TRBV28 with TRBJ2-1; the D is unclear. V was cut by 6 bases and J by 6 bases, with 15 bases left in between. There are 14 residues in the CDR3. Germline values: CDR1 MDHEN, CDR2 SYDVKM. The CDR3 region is CASSSSGNPNEQFF. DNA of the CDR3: TGTGCCAGCAGCTCTTCTGGCAACCCCAATGAGCAGTTCTTC.

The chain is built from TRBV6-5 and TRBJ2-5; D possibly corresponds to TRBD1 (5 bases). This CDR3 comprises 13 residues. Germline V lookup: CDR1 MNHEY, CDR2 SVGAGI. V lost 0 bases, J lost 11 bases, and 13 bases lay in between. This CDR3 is CASSYSGVLKQYF. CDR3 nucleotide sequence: TGTGCCAGCAGTTACTCAGGGGTCCTTAAGCAGTACTTC.

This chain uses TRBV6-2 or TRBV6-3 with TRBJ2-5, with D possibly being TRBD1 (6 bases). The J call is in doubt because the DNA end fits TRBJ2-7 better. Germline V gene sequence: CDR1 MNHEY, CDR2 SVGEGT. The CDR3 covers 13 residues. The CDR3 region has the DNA TGTGCCAGCAGAGGGGGACCTTGGGGCGAGCAGTACTTC. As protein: CASRGGPWGEQYF.

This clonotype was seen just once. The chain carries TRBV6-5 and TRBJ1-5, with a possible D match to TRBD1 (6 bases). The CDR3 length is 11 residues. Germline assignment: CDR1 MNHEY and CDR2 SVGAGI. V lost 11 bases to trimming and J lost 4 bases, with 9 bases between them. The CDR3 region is CAVGTNQPQHF. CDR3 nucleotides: TGTGCCGTGGGGACAAATCAGCCCCAGCATTTT.

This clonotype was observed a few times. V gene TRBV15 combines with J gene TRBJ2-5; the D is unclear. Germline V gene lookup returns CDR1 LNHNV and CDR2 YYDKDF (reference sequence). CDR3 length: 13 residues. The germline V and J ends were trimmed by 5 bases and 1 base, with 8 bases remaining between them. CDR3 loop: CATSGRIQETQYF. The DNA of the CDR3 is TGTGCCACCAGCGGACGGATCCAAGAGACCCAGTACTTC.

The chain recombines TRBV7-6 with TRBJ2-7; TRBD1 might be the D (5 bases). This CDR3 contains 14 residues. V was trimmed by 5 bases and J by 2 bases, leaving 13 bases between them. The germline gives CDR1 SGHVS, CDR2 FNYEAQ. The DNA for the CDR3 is TGTGCCAGCAGCCCCCGACAGTCCACCTACGAGCAGTACTTC. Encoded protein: CASSPRQSTYEQYF. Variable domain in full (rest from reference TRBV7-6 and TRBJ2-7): GAGVSQSPRYKVTKRGQDVALRCDPISGHVSLYWYRQALGQGPEFLTYFNYEAQQDKSGLPNDRFSAERPEGSISTLTIQRTEQRDSAMYRCASSPRQSTYEQYFGPGTRLTVT.

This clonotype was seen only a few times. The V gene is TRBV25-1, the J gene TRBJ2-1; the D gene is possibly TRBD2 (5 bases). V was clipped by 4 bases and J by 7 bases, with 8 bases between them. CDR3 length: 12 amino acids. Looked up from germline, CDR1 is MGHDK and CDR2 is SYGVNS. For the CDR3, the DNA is TGTGCCAGCAGTGGCGGGTGGAATGAGCAGTTCTTC. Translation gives CASSGGWNEQFF.

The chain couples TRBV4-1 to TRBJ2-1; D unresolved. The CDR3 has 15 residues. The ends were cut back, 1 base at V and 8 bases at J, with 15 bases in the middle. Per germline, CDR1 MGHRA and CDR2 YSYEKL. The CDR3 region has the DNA TGCGCCAGCAGCCAAGCTACTGGGGTGATAGATGAGCAGTTCTTC. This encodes CASSQATGVIDEQFF.

The CDR3: CASSLWAGGPSYEQYF. The CDR3, as DNA: TGTGCCAGCAGTTTGTGGGCGGGAGGGCCTAGCTACGAGCAGTACTTC. The chain couples TRBV12-3 or TRBV12-4 to TRBJ2-7; 9 nucleotides match TRBD2. V was clipped by 3 bases and J by 3 bases; unmatched bases: 9. The CDR3 runs 16 residues.

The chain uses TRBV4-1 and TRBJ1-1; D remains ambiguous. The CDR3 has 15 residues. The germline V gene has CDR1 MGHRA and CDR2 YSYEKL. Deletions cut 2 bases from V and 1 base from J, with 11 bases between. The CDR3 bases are TGCGCCAGCAGCCAAACTTTCCGGGAGAACACTGAAGCTTTCTTT. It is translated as CASSQTFRENTEAFF.